These 15 T cell receptor beta chains came from one sample sequenced in a study of OX40 agonist ivuxolimab in advanced cancers. Measured with immunoSEQ multiplex PCR; TCRdb has only the in-frame clones, and not every one. The data show about 42,000 clones, with about 86% seen just once and roughly 22% held by the top ten. The sequences come from CD4+ or CD8+ T cells sorted from blood, collected in a trial of the OX40 agonist ivuxolimab. These receptors all come from an adult with an advanced solid tumor such as melanoma, head and neck, liver or kidney cancer.

This clone is medium-sized by share. The rearrangement joins TRBV10-2 to TRBJ1-2, with 7 bases identical to TRBD1. V gave up 6 bases and J gave up 6 bases; unmatched junction bases: 13. Looked up from germline, CDR1 is WSHSY and CDR2 is SAAADI. CDR3 length: 15 amino acids. DNA for the CDR3: TGCGCCAGCAGGAAGCTACAGGGGTCCTATGATGGCTACACCTTC. Its translation: CASRKLQGSYDGYTF.

The CDR3 DNA reads as TGTGCCAGCAGCTACCCCCGCTCTGGAAACACCATATATTTT. Amino acid sequence: CASSYPRSGNTIYF. This chain joins TRBV5-8 and TRBJ1-3; D gene ambiguous. Trimming shortened V by 3 bases and J by 0 bases, and 7 bases separated the two germline ends. Germline V gives CDR1 SGHTS, CDR2 YDEGEE. The CDR3 is 14 residues long.

The rearrangement uses TRBV5-5 and TRBJ1-1; D is undetermined. V lost 4 bases and J lost 1, with 11 bases in between. Germline V gene sequence: CDR1 SGHKS, CDR2 YYEKEE (reference sequence). The CDR3 extends over 14 amino acids. The DNA of the CDR3 is TGTGCCAGCAGCGTTGGTGGAGGGAACACTGAAGCTTTCTTT. As protein: CASSVGGGNTEAFF.

The chain is built from TRBV4-2 and TRBJ1-2, with D unresolved. Germline-derived CDR1 and CDR2 are LGHNA and YNFKEQ. This CDR3 is built from 14 residues. Deletions cut 6 bases from V and 0 bases from J, with 11 bases between. The CDR3 loop is CASRRTDANYGYTF. CDR3 coding DNA: TGTGCCAGCAGAAGGACCGACGCTAACTATGGCTACACCTTC.

In its sample, this clone was seen a few times. This chain joins TRBV4-1 and TRBJ2-7, with a weak D call TRBD2 (6 bases). Germline lookup yields CDR1 MGHRA and CDR2 YSYEKL. V lost 2 bases, J lost 6 bases, and 14 bases lay in between. The CDR3 has 14 residues. CDR3 DNA sequence: TGCGCCAGCAGCCAAACAGGCGGGGCGTTCGAGCAGTACTTC. It specifies CASSQTGGAFEQYF.

This rearrangement joins TRBV7-2 to TRBJ2-3, with D hard to call. Germline V gene data show CDR1 as SGHTA and CDR2 as FQGNSA. This CDR3 region has 14 residues. V lost 1 base, J lost 5 bases, and 10 bases lay in between. Here the CDR3 reads CASSLGDTEDTQYF. DNA of the CDR3: TGTGCCAGCAGCTTAGGAGACACTGAAGATACGCAGTATTTT. Full variable domain (remainder filled in from reference TRBV7-2 and TRBJ2-3): GAGVSQSPSNKVTEKGKDVELRCDPISGHTALYWYRQSLGQGLEFLIYFQGNSAPDKSGLPSDRFSAERTGGSVSTLTIQRTQQEDSAVYLCASSLGDTEDTQYFGPGTRLTVL.

This clone has just a few counts. V usage is TRBV4-1 and J usage is TRBJ2-1; D may be TRBD2 (5 bases). Trimming removed 1 base at V and 6 bases at J, with 13 bases between. Germline V gene lookup returns CDR1 MGHRA and CDR2 YSYEKL. This CDR3 is built from 15 residues. This chain's CDR3 is CASSQVTEGANEQFF. CDR3 nucleotides: TGCGCCAGCAGCCAAGTCACTGAGGGTGCCAATGAGCAGTTCTTC.

This sequence joins TRBV29-1 and TRBJ2-3, with 7 bases fitting TRBD1. This CDR3 has 13 residues. Germline assignment: CDR1 SQVTM and CDR2 ANQGSEA. V shed 4 bases and J 14 bases; nucleotides not matched to a gene: 15. The CDR3 sequence is CSVVTGESMVRYF. CDR3 bases: TGCAGCGTTGTAACAGGGGAATCGATGGTGCGGTATTTT.

V usage is TRBV6-5 and J usage is TRBJ1-6; 9 nucleotides match TRBD1. With V trimmed by 6 bases and J by 9 bases, 6 bases remained unmatched. Germline V gene lookup returns CDR1 MNHEY and CDR2 SVGAGI. CDR3 length equals 14 residues. CDR3 protein: CASRGQGLGSPLHF. Written as DNA, the CDR3 is TGTGCCAGCAGAGGACAGGGGTTAGGTTCACCCCTCCACTTT.

The chain is built from TRBV7-7 and TRBJ1-6; D is ambiguous. CDR1 SSHAT and CDR2 FNYEAQ come from the germline V gene (reference sequence). The CDR3 loop spans 13 amino acids. V was clipped by 4 bases and J by 7 bases, with 8 bases between them. The CDR3 protein is CASSSNINSPLHF. For the CDR3, the DNA is TGTGCCAGCAGCTCTAACATCAATTCACCCCTCCACTTT.

A single count supports this clone. The CDR3 sequence: CASSRGPEETQYF. The DNA of the CDR3 is TGTGCCAGCAGCCGGGGTCCCGAAGAGACCCAGTACTTC. The V gene is TRBV14, the J gene TRBJ2-5; no definite D call. The V gene's germline CDR1 is SGHDN and CDR2 FVKESK. Between the trimmed V and J ends, which lost 4 bases and 3 bases, there was a span of 9 bases. This CDR3 comprises 13 residues.

This clone was observed a handful of times. The chain has TRBV6-4 and TRBJ2-7; D is perhaps TRBD1 (6 bases). Germline V gene sequence: CDR1 MRHNA, CDR2 SNTAGT. Trimming took 6 bases from V and 4 from J, leaving 7 bases between them. This CDR3 region has 11 residues. The CDR3 reads CASRQGYEQYV. CDR3 sequence (DNA): TGTGCCAGCAGACAGGGTTACGAGCAGTACGTC.

CDR3 residues: CASSADRGLDQPQHF. CDR3 nucleotide sequence: TGTGCCAGCAGCGCCGACAGGGGGCTCGATCAGCCCCAGCATTTT. The chain employs TRBV6-6 and TRBJ1-5, with TRBD1 matching over 10 bases. The CDR3 is made up of 15 amino acids. Germline CDR1 MNHNY, CDR2 SVGAGI (reference sequence). V trimming: 6 bases; J trimming: 5 bases; junction bases outside the gene matches: 7.

V is TRBV6-5 and J is TRBJ2-5; 10 bases align to TRBD1. V shed 2 bases, J shed 6 bases, and the junction held 6 bases outside the gene matches. Germline V lookup: CDR1 MNHEY, CDR2 SVGAGI. CDR3 length equals 15 residues. CDR3 amino acids: CASSYGTGVGQTQYF. For the CDR3, the DNA is TGTGCCAGCAGTTACGGGACAGGGGTCGGGCAGACCCAGTACTTC.

The chain joins TRBV14 to TRBJ1-1; TRBD1 matches at 9 bases. J gave up 4 bases and V 1 base, and 4 bases lay outside the gene matches. Per germline, CDR1 SGHDN and CDR2 FVKESK. The CDR3 loop spans 15 amino acids. The DNA for the CDR3 is TGTGCCAGCAGCCAAGCCCGGGACAGGGCCACTGAAGCTTTCTTT. Translation gives CASSQARDRATEAFF.